The clone carrying this TCR beta chain was counted only a few times. Its antigen remains unidentified. Described treatment: roughly 10-day PBMC culture with coronavirus spike peptide pools or control peptides (ViraFEST assay). Once obtained from cultured CD4+ T cells, the DNA was sequenced using the Oncomine TCR Beta short-read assay. Each CDR3 protein gets one entry after TCRdb re-called the PCR reads with MiXCR. The sample has about 14,000 distinct CDR3 sequences, around 61% seen once; the top ten hold about an eighth. This specimen belongs to a study of vaccination and CD4 T cells after COVID-19. The source of this sequence is a human donor who had recovered from COVID-19. Sequenced sample: CD4+ T cells from blood, cultured in vitro.

The CDR3 loop reads CASRLSGTGGHQPQHF. The CDR3 region has the DNA TGTGCCAGTAGGCTTTCCGGGACAGGGGGACATCAGCCCCAGCATTTT. The rearrangement uses TRBV19 and TRBJ1-5, with 11 positions matching TRBD1. The CDR3 consists of 16 residues. The germline V gene has CDR1 LNHDA and CDR2 SQIVND (reference sequence). V was pared by 6 bases and J by 5 bases, with 9 bases of the junction left unmatched.